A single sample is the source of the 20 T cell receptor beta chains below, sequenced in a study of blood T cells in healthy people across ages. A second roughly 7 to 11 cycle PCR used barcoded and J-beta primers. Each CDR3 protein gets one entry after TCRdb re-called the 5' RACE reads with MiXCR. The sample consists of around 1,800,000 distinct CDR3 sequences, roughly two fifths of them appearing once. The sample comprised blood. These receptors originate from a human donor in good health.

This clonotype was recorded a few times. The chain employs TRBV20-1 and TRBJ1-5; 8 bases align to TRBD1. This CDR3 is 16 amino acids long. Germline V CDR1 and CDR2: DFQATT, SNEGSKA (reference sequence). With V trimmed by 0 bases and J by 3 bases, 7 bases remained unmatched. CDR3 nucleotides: TGCAGTGCTAGAGAATGGAGGGGACAGGTCAATCAGCCCCAGCATTTT. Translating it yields CSAREWRGQVNQPQHF.

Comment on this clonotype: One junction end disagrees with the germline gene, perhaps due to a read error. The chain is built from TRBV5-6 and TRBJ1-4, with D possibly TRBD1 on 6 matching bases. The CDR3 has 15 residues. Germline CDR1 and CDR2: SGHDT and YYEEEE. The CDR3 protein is CASSLRRGTGEKRFF. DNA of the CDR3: TGTGCCAGCAGCTTGCGCAGGGGCACGGGTGAAAAACGGTTTTTT.

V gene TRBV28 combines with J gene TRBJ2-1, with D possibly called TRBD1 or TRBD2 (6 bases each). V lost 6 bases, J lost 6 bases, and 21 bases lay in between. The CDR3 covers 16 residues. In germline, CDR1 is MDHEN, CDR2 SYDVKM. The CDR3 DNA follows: TGTGCCAGCAGCTCGGGGGACATCCTCTCAGGCAATGAGCAGTTCTTC. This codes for CASSSGDILSGNEQFF.

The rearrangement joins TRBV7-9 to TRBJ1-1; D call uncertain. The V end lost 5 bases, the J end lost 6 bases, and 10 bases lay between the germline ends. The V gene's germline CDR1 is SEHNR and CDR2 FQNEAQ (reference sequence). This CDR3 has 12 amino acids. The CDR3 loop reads CASSHPIAEAFF. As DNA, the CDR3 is TGTGCCAGCAGCCACCCAATCGCTGAAGCTTTCTTT.

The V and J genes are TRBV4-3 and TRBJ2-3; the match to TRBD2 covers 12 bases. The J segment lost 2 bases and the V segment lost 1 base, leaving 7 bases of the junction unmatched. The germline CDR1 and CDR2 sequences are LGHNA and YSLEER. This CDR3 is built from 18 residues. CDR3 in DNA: TGCGCCAGCAGCCAAGGGGCAGGACTAGCGGGGATCACAGATACGCAGTATTTT. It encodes CASSQGAGLAGITDTQYF.

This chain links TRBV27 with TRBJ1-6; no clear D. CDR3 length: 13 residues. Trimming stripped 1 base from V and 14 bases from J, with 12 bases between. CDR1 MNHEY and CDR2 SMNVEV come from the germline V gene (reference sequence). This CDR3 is CASSLYARRALHF. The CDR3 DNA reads TGTGCCAGCAGTTTATACGCTCGACGGGCCCTCCACTTT.

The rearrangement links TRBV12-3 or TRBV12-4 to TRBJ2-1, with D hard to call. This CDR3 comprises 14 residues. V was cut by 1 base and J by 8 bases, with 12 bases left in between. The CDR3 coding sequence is TGTGCCAGCAGTTTAGTACTAACCCACGATGAGCAGTTCTTC. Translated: CASSLVLTHDEQFF.

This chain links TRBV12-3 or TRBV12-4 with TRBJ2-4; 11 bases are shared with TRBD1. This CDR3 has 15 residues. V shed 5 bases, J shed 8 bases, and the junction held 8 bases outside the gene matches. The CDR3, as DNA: TGTGCCAGCAGTCTCCTTCCGGGACAGGGGGACATTCAGTACTTC. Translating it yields CASSLLPGQGDIQYF.

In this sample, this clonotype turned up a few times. DNA for the CDR3: TGTGCCAGCTCGTCAGGGGTTTCTCTCTCTGAAGCTTTCTTT. It encodes CASSSGVSLSEAFF. The chain uses TRBV12-3 or TRBV12-4 and TRBJ1-1, with a weak D call TRBD1 (6 bases). V dropped 8 bases and J dropped 6 bases, with 19 bases sitting between them. There are 14 residues in the CDR3.

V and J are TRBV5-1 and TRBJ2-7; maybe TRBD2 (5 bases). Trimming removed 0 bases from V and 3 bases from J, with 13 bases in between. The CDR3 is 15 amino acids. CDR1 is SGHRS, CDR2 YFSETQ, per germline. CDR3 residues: CASSLDLGDFYEQYF. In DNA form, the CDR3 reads TGCGCCAGCAGCTTGGATCTGGGAGACTTCTACGAGCAGTACTTC. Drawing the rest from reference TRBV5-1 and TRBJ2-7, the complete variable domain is KAGVTQTPRYLIKTRGQQVTLSCSPISGHRSVSWYQQTPGQGLQFLFEYFSETQRNKGNFPGRFSGRQFSNSRSEMNVSTLELGDSALYLCASSLDLGDFYEQYFGPGTRLTVT.

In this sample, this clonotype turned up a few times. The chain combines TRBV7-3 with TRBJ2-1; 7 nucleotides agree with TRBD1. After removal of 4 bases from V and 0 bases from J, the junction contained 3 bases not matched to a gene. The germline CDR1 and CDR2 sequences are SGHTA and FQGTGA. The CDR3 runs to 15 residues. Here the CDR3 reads CASSSQGSSYNEQFF. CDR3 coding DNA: TGTGCCAGCAGCTCACAGGGGAGCTCCTACAATGAGCAGTTCTTC.

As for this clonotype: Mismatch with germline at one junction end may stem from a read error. For the CDR3, the DNA is TGTGCCAGCAGTGAAGGACCTGGCGAAGAGCCCCAGTACTTC. Amino acid sequence: CASSEGPGEEPQYF. This rearrangement joins TRBV2 to TRBJ2-5; D remains ambiguous. Germline-derived CDR1 and CDR2 are SNHLY and FYNNEI. This CDR3 contains 14 residues.

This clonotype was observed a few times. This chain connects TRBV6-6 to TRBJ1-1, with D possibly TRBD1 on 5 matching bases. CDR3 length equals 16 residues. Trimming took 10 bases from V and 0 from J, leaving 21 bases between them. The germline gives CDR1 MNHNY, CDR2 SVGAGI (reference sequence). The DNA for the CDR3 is TGTGCCACCATGAACGGGGGTCTCTCGATGAACACTGAAGCTTTCTTT. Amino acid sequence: CATMNGGLSMNTEAFF.

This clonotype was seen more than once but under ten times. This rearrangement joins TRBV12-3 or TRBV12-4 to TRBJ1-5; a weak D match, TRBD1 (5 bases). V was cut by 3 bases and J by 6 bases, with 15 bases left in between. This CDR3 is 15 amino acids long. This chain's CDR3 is CASSFLGLGGQPQHF. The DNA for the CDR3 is TGTGCCAGCAGTTTTTTGGGACTGGGGGGTCAGCCCCAGCATTTT.

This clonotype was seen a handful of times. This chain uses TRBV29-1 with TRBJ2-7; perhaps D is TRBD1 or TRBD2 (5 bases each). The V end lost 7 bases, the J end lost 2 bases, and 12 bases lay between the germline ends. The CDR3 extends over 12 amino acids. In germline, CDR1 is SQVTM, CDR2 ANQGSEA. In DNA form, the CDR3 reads TGCAGCGCCCGGGACGGGACCTACGAGCAGTACTTC. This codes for CSARDGTYEQYF.

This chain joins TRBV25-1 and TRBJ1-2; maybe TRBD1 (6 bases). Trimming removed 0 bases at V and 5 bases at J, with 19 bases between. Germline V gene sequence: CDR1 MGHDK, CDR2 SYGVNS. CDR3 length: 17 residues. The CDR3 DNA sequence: TGTGCCAGCAGTGAATATCATACCGTGGACAGAAAGTATGGCTACACCTTC. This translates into CASSEYHTVDRKYGYTF.

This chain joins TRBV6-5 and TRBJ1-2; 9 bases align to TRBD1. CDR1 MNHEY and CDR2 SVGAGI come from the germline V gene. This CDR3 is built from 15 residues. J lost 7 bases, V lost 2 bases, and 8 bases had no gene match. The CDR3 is CASSYGGQGGSGYTF. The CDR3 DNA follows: TGTGCCAGCAGTTACGGGGGACAGGGAGGGAGTGGCTACACCTTC.

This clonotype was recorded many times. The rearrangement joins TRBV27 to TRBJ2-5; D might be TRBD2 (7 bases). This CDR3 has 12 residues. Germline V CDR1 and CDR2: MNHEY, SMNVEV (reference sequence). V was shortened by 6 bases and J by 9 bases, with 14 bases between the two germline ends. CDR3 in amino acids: CASRGGPGAQYF. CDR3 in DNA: TGTGCCAGCAGGGGGGGGCCTGGGGCCCAGTACTTC.

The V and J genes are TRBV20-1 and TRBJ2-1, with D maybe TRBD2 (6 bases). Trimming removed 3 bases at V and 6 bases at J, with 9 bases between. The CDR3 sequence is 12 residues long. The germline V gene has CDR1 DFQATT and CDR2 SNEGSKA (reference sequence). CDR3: CSARTSGNEQFF. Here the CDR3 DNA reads TGCAGTGCTAGGACTAGTGGCAATGAGCAGTTCTTC.

The CDR3 loop reads CSARDRAIRTDTQYF. The CDR3 DNA follows: TGCAGTGCTAGAGATAGGGCTATACGCACAGATACGCAGTATTTT. The chain joins TRBV20-1 to TRBJ2-3; D is unclear. The CDR3 is 15 residues long. V lost 0 bases and J lost 1, with 11 bases in between. Germline CDR1 is DFQATT and CDR2 is SNEGSKA (reference sequence).